The T cell receptor (beta chain) described here comes from a study of blood T cell repertoires in COVID-19. Study in general: The United States, Italy and Spain supplied acute and convalescent COVID-19 samples. PBMCs, B-cell-depleted T cells, or T cells were the source of the cDNA or gDNA that made up the material.

As processed by the authors: Estimated nucleated cell counts came from reference gene primer amplification. Method: immunoSEQ multiplex PCR; TCRdb's copy keeps in-frame clones and lacks some. V and J calls and clone size are those listed in that table; D and trimming were worked out from the DNA. The repertoire holds over 110,000 clones, with more than 65% as singletons. V lost 0 bases and J 8 bases, leaving 19 bases between the germline ends. The CDR3 spans 15 residues. Germline CDR1 is SQVTM and CDR2 is ANQGSEA. The sequence derives from a man aged 55 to 70 with active or convalescent COVID-19. The sample was peripheral blood. This sequence joins TRBV29-1 and TRBJ1-2; D is possibly TRBD1 (6 bases). The CDR3 loop is CSVEDGRGGQVGYTF. CDR3 DNA: TGCAGCGTTGAAGATGGCCGCGGGGGGCAGGTGGGCTACACCTTC.